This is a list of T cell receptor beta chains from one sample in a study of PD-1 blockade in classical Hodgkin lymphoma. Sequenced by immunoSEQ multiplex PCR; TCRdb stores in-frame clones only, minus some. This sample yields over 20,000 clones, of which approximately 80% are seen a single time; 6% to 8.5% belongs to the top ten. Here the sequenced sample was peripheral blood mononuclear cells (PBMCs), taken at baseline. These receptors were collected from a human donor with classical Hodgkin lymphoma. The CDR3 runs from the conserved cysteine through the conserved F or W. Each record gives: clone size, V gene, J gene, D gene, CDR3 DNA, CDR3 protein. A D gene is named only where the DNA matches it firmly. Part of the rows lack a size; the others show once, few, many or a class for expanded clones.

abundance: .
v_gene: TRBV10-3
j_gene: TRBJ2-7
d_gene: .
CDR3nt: TGTGCCATCAGTGAAGACATCCTCCACGAGCAGTACTTC
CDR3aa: CAISEDILHEQYF

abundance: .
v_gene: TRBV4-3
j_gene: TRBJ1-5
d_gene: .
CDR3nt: TGCGCCAGCAGCCAGACAGCTTATAGCAATCAGCCCCAGCATTTT
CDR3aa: CASSQTAYSNQPQHF

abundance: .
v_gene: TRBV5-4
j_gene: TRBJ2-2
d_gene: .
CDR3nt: TGTGCCAGCAGCTTTGGCCGGGGCCATTCTTCCGGGGAGCTGTTTTTT
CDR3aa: CASSFGRGHSSGELFF

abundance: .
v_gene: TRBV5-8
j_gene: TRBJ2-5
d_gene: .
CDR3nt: TGTGCCAGCAGCATCAGGGTAGGGACCCAGTACTTC
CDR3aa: CASSIRVGTQYF

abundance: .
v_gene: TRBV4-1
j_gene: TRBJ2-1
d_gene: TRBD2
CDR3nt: TGCGCCAGCAGCCAAGAACGGGGAGCGGGGGGGAGAAATGAGCAGTTCTTC
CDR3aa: CASSQERGAGGRNEQFF

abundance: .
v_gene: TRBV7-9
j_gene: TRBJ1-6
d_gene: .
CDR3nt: TGTGCCAGCAGCCCAGGGTATTCGGATTCACCCCTCCACTTT
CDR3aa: CASSPGYSDSPLHF

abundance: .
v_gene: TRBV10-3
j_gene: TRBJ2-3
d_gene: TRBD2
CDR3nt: TGTGCCATCAGTGAGTCAAAGCGGGGGGGCCAAGATACGCAGTATTTT
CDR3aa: CAISESKRGGQDTQYF

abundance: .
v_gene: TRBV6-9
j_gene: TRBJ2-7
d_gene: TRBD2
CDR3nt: TGTGCCAGCAAAGTAGCGGGGGGGCCCTACGAGCAGTACTTC
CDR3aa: CASKVAGGPYEQYF

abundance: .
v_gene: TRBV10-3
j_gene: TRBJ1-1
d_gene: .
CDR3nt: TGTGCCATCAGTGAAGGACAATTAGGGAACACTGAAGCTTTCTTT
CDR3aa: CAISEGQLGNTEAFF

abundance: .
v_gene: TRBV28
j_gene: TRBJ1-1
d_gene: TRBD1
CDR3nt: TGTGCCAGCAGTTTAAGGGGGCGGGGCACTGAAGCTTTCTTT
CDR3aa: CASSLRGRGTEAFF

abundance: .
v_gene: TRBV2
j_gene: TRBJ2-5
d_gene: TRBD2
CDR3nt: TGTGCCAGCAGTTTGACTAGCGGGGGGGTTGGGACCCAGTACTTC
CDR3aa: CASSLTSGGVGTQYF

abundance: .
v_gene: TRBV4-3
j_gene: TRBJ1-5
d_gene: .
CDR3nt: TGCGCCAGCAGCCAAGAGGGCAGGACTAATCAGCCCCAGCATTTT
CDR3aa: CASSQEGRTNQPQHF

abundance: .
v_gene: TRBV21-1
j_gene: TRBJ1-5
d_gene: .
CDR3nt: TGTGCCAGCAGCCTCCTGATCTCGGGACAAGTCTCCGGGAGCAATCAGCCCCAGCATTTT
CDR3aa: CASSLLISGQVSGSNQPQHF

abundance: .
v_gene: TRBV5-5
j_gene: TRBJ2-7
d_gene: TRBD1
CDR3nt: TGTGCCAGCTTGGTGGACAGGGGCACTTACGAGCAGTACTTC
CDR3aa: CASLVDRGTYEQYF

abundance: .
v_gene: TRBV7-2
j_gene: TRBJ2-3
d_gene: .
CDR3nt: TGTGCCAGCAGCCCAAACTCAGGGACTCGAGATACGCAGTATTTT
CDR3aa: CASSPNSGTRDTQYF

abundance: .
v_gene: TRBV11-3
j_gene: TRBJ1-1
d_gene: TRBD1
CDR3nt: TGTGCCAGCAGCGACAGGGTCGGCACTGAAGCTTTCTTT
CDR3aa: CASSDRVGTEAFF

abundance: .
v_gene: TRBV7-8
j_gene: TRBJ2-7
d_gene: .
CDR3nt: TGTGCCAGCAGTTTTATGGGTCGGACCTCTATCGGCTACTACGAGCAGTACTTC
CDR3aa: CASSFMGRTSIGYYEQYF

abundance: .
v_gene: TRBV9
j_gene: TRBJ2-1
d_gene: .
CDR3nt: TGTGCCAGCAGCGTAGGGGGTGGGAATGAGCAGTTCTTC
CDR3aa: CASSVGGGNEQFF

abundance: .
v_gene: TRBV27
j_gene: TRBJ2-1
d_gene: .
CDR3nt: TGTGCCAGCAGTCCCTTGCGGGGGCAGCAGTTCTTC
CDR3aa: CASSPLRGQQFF

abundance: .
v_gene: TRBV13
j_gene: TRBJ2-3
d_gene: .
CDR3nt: TGTGCCAGCAGCTTCCGGGGGCGAGGAGATACGCAGTATTTT
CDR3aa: CASSFRGRGDTQYF

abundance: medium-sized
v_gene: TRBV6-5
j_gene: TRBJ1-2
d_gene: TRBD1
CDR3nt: TGTGCCAGCAGTAATGCAGGGGGGTGGGGCTACACCTTC
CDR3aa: CASSNAGGWGYTF

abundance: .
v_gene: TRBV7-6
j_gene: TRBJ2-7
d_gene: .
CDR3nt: TGTGCCAGCAGCTTAGTGGTTTCCGGCTCCTACGAGCAGTACTTC
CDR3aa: CASSLVVSGSYEQYF

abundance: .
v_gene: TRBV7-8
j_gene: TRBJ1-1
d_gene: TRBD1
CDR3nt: TGTGCCAGCAGGACTCAGGGGGCAGGCACTGAAGCTTTCTTT
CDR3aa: CASRTQGAGTEAFF

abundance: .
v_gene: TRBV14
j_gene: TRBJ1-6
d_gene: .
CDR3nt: TGTGCCAGCAGCCCCCTAGGTAGGGGGAATAATTCACCCCTCCACTTT
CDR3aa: CASSPLGRGNNSPLHF

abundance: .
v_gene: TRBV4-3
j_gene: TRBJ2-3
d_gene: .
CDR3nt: TGCGCCAGCAGCCAAGAGTGGCGACCCACAGATACGCAGTATTTT
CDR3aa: CASSQEWRPTDTQYF

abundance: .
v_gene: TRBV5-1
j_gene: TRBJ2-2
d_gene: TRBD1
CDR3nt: TGCGCCAGCAGCTTCACGACAGGGGGCACCGGGGAGCTGTTTTTT
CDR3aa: CASSFTTGGTGELFF

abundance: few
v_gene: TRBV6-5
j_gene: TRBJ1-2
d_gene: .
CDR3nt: TGTGCCAGCAGTACCCGGCGGGGGGGTGGCTACACCTTC
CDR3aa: CASSTRRGGGYTF

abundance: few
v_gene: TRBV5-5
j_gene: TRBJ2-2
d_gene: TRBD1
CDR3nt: TGTGCCAGCAGCTGGACAGGGACAACCGGGGAGCTGTTTTTT
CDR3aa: CASSWTGTTGELFF

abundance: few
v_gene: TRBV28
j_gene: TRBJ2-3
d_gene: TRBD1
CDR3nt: TGTGCCTTAGGGGGCAGCACAGATACGCAGTATTTT
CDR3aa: CALGGSTDTQYF

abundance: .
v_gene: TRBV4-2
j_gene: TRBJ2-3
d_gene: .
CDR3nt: TGTGCCAGCAGCCAAGTCCCGTCAATACCAGATACGCAGTATTTT
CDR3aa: CASSQVPSIPDTQYF

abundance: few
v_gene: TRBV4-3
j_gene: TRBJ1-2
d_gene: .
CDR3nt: TGCGCCAGCAGCCAAGTGCAGGGAAATGGCTACACCTTC
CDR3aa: CASSQVQGNGYTF

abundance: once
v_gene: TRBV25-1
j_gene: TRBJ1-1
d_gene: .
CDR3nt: TGTGCCAGCAGTGAATCGGTAGTCACTGAAGCTTTCTTT
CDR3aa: CASSESVVTEAFF

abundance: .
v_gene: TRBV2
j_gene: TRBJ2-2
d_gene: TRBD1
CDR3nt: TGTGCCAGCAGTGATTCCAGGACAGGGTCGAACACCGGGGAGCTGTTTTTT
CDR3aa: CASSDSRTGSNTGELFF

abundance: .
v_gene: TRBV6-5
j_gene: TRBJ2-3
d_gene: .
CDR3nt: TGTGCCAGCAGTCAGGAGGACAGCCTCACAGATACGCAGTATTTT
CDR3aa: CASSQEDSLTDTQYF

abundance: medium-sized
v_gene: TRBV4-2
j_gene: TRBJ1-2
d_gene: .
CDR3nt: TGTGCCAGCAGCCCAGCCGGTGGGAGGGATGGCTACACCTTC
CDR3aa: CASSPAGGRDGYTF

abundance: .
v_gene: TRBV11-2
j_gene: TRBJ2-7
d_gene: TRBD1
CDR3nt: TGTGCCAGCTCGATTATCGGGACAGCTGTTAACGAGCAGTACTTC
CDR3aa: CASSIIGTAVNEQYF

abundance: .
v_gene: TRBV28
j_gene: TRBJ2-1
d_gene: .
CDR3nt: TGTGCCAGCAGTTTGGAGAGCTCCTACAATGAGCAGTTCTTC
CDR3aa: CASSLESSYNEQFF

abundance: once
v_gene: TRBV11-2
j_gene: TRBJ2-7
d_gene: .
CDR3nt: TGTGCCAGCAGCTTATACGGCAGGGTGAGCTCCTACGAGCAGTACTTC
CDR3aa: CASSLYGRVSSYEQYF

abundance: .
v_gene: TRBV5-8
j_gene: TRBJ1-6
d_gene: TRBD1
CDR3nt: TGTGCCAGCAGCTCCAGACAGGGGGCGAATTCACCCCTCCACTTT
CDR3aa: CASSSRQGANSPLHF

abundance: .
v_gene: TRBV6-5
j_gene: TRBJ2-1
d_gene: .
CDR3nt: TGTGCCAGCAGTTACGGGGCAGGCGCAATGTTCTTC
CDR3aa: CASSYGAGAMFF

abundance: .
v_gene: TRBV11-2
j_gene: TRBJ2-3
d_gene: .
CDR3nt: TGTGCCAGCAGCTTAGGACTAGTCCCAGATACGCAGTATTTT
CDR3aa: CASSLGLVPDTQYF

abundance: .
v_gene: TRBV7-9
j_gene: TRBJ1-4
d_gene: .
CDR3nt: TGTGCCAGCAGCTTAGTGGGTTACGGTAATGAAAAACTGTTTTTT
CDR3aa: CASSLVGYGNEKLFF

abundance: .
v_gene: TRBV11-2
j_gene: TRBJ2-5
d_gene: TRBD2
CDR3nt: TGTGCCAGCAGCTTAGTTGGTAGCGGGGGGCCCCGGGAGACCCAGTACTTC
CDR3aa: CASSLVGSGGPRETQYF

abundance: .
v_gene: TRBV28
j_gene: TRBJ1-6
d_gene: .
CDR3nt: TGTGCCAGCAGTTCCGGGGCCCTTGATTTGTCACCCCTCCACTTT
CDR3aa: CASSSGALDLSPLHF

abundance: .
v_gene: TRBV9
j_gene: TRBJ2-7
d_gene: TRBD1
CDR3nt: TGTGCCAGTCTTAGGGGGCCAGTTTACGAGCAGTACTTC
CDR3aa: CASLRGPVYEQYF

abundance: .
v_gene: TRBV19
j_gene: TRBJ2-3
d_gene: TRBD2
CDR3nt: TGTGCCAGTAGTATCCCTCCCTCCGGCGGGAGGGCAGATACGCAGTATTTT
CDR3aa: CASSIPPSGGRADTQYF

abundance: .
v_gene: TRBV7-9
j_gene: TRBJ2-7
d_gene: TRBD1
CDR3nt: TGTGCCAGCAGTCCCGACAGGGGATTCTCCTACGAGCAGTACTTC
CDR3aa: CASSPDRGFSYEQYF

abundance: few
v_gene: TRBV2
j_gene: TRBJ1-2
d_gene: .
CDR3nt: TGTGCCAGCAGTGAAATATCGGCGATCCTAACCTTTAACTATGGCTACACCTTC
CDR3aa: CASSEISAILTFNYGYTF

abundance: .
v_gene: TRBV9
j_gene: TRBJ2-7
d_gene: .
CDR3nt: TGTGCCAGCAGCAGAACAGGGATCTCCTACGAGCAGTACTTC
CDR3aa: CASSRTGISYEQYF